The 30 T cell receptor beta chains in this list originate from one sample, sequenced in a study of naive and memory T cell subsets. Two oligonucleotides, mixed equimolar, formed the beta constant-region primer covering TRBC1 and TRBC2. TCRdb re-derived calls from the UMI-ligation and nested PCR reads in MiXCR, one entry per CDR3 protein. In the table there are 120,000 to 150,000 distinct CDR3 sequences, over 15% of which are singletons. The sequenced sample was naive CD4+ T cells from blood. The receptors here all came from a human donor in good health.

This clonotype turned up a few times. The rearrangement joins TRBV10-3 to TRBJ1-1; the D gene is possibly TRBD1 (5 bases). CDR1 ENHRY and CDR2 SYGVKD come from the germline V gene. The ends were cut back, 2 bases at V and 2 bases at J, with 12 bases in the middle. The CDR3 extends over 15 amino acids. The CDR3 protein is CAISEPTGENTEAFF. The CDR3 bases are TGTGCCATCAGTGAGCCCACAGGAGAAAACACTGAAGCTTTCTTT.

Ten or more counts support this clonotype. The CDR3 coding sequence is TGCAGCGTTGTTCACGTCTACGGAGAGACCCAGTACTTC. It encodes CSVVHVYGETQYF. The rearrangement links TRBV29-1 to TRBJ2-5; unclear D gene. V lost 4 bases, J lost 4 bases, and 13 bases lay in between. Germline CDR1 and CDR2: SQVTM and ANQGSEA. The CDR3 length is 13 residues.

This clonotype was detected only a few times. The chain links TRBV9 to TRBJ2-1; 7 bases agree with TRBD2. Germline V gene lookup returns CDR1 SGDLS and CDR2 YYNGEE. The CDR3 is 16 amino acids. Trimming cost V 0 bases and J 0 bases; bases outside gene matches: 3. The CDR3 protein is CASSVASGPSYNEQFF. The CDR3 DNA is TGTGCCAGCAGCGTAGCTAGCGGCCCCTCCTACAATGAGCAGTTCTTC.

This clonotype was seen a few times. This sequence joins TRBV10-1 and TRBJ2-2; 7 nucleotides match TRBD1. Trimming removed 2 bases from V and 5 bases from J; junction bases left unmatched: 5. The germline V gene has CDR1 WNHNN and CDR2 SYGVQD (reference sequence). The CDR3 consists of 15 residues. The CDR3 region is CASSEGTAQTGELFF. CDR3 DNA sequence: TGCGCCAGCAGTGAGGGGACAGCTCAGACCGGGGAGCTGTTTTTT.

This chain joins TRBV20-1 and TRBJ1-1; D is undetermined. The CDR3 is made up of 14 amino acids. Germline CDR1 is DFQATT and CDR2 is SNEGSKA (reference sequence). Trimming took 1 base from V and 4 from J, leaving 13 bases between them. CDR3 protein: CSARVGNPGTEAFF. For the CDR3, the DNA is TGCAGTGCTAGAGTAGGGAACCCAGGCACTGAAGCTTTCTTT.

This clonotype was found many times. The J gene is TRBJ2-5, the V gene TRBV5-1; D is possibly TRBD2 (5 bases). Germline CDR1 reads SGHRS; CDR2 reads YFSETQ. V shed 6 bases and J shed 2 bases, with 11 bases lying between them. The CDR3 has 13 residues. The CDR3: CASKTGKQETQYF. CDR3 nucleotides: TGCGCCAGCAAGACGGGGAAGCAAGAGACCCAGTACTTC.

In this sample, this clonotype turned up a few times. The rearrangement joins TRBV5-1 to TRBJ1-1; possible D gene TRBD1, 5 bases. CDR3 length: 17 residues. Trimming stripped 0 bases from V and 2 bases from J, with 17 bases between. Germline assignment: CDR1 SGHRS and CDR2 YFSETQ. The CDR3: CASSLDFRDGGNTEAFF. The DNA of the CDR3 is TGCGCCAGCAGCTTGGATTTCAGGGACGGGGGAAACACTGAAGCTTTCTTT.

In this sample, this clonotype turned up many times. The chain links TRBV20-1 to TRBJ1-5; D perhaps matches TRBD1 (6 bases). CDR3 length: 12 residues. CDR1 and CDR2 (germline): DFQATT, SNEGSKA (reference sequence). Trimming removed 5 bases from V and 2 bases from J, with 7 bases in between. In DNA form, the CDR3 reads TGCAGTGCTGCAGGGGGCAATCAGCCCCAGCATTTT. This gives the protein CSAAGGNQPQHF.

This clonotype was detected only a few times. The chain couples TRBV29-1 to TRBJ2-5; TRBD1 matches 9 bases. The CDR3 contains 14 residues. Per the germline V gene, CDR1 is SQVTM and CDR2 is ANQGSEA. V lost 6 bases to trimming and J lost 0 bases; unmatched junction nucleotides: 5. The CDR3 region is CSVSGTGNQETQYF. CDR3 nucleotide sequence: TGCAGCGTGTCCGGGACAGGGAACCAAGAGACCCAGTACTTC.

This chain uses TRBV7-3 with TRBJ2-1; TRBD2 agrees at 7 bases. This CDR3 contains 15 residues. The germline CDR1 and CDR2 sequences are SGHTA and FQGTGA. V lost 1 base and J lost 10; bases outside the gene matches: 10. The CDR3 DNA is TGTGCCAGCAGCTTAAACGGCTACACTAGCGACGAGCAGTTCTTC. This sequence encodes CASSLNGYTSDEQFF.

This clonotype showed up just a few times. The genes are TRBV5-1 and TRBJ2-1; a possible D gene is TRBD2 (6 bases). The CDR3 extends over 13 amino acids. The V gene's germline CDR1 is SGHRS and CDR2 YFSETQ. The V gene lost 4 bases and the J gene lost 6 bases, with 11 bases spanning the gap. CDR3: CASSGEVVNEQFF. CDR3 DNA: TGCGCCAGCAGCGGGGAGGTTGTCAATGAGCAGTTCTTC.

This clonotype was found a few times. This sequence joins TRBV29-1 and TRBJ2-5, with 9 nucleotides matching TRBD1. In germline, CDR1 is SQVTM, CDR2 ANQGSEA. Unmatched junction bases numbered 7, after V lost 7 bases and J lost 4 bases. The CDR3 spans 13 residues. The CDR3 bases are TGCAGCGGAATCTCGACAGGGGGAGAGACCCAGTACTTC. Translation: CSGISTGGETQYF. Variable domain in full (rest from reference TRBV29-1 and TRBJ2-5): SAVISQKPSRDICQRGTSLTIQCQVDSQVTMMFWYRQQPGQSLTLIATANQGSEATYESGFVIDKFPISRPNLTFSTLTVSNMSPEDSSIYLCSGISTGGETQYFGPGTRLLVL.

This rearrangement joins TRBV27 to TRBJ1-2; 8 positions match TRBD1. The germline gives CDR1 MNHEY, CDR2 SMNVEV (reference sequence). The CDR3 is 17 amino acids. V shed 5 bases, J shed 2 bases, and the junction held 13 bases outside the gene matches. CDR3: CASSTRTGSTKNYGYTF. For the CDR3, the DNA is TGTGCCAGCAGTACAAGGACAGGGAGTACGAAAAACTATGGCTACACCTTC.

This clonotype was counted between two and nine times. The chain is built from TRBV5-4 and TRBJ2-7, with D perhaps TRBD1 (5 bases). Germline CDR1 and CDR2: SGHNT and YYREEE (reference sequence). The CDR3 extends over 16 amino acids. V was cut by 1 base and J by 7 bases, with 21 bases left in between. For the CDR3, the DNA is TGTGCCAGCAGCTTGAGGCAGGGCCTGGGATTCCGTGAGCAGTACTTC. This codes for CASSLRQGLGFREQYF.

This clonotype was observed a few times. The V gene is TRBV18, the J gene TRBJ1-5, with 11 bases lining up with TRBD1. The V and J ends lost 5 bases and 9 bases, in that order; junction bases with no gene match: 6. The CDR3 is 14 amino acids. Germline loops: CDR1 KGHSH, CDR2 LQKENI. In DNA, the CDR3 is TGTGCCAGCTCAGACGGGACAGGGGGGTTGCCCCAGCATTTT. As protein: CASSDGTGGLPQHF.

This clonotype was picked up a small number of times. The chain couples TRBV5-1 to TRBJ2-7; the D gene is possibly TRBD2 (5 bases). The V gene's germline CDR1 is SGHRS and CDR2 YFSETQ. Trimming cost V 0 bases and J 1 base, with 14 bases left between them. This CDR3 has 16 residues. The CDR3 DNA is TGCGCCAGCAGCTTGGTCGGAGGCAGCTGGTCCTACGAGCAGTACTTC. Its protein product is CASSLVGGSWSYEQYF.

The genes are TRBV12-3 or TRBV12-4 and TRBJ2-3; D gene uncertain. V lost 8 bases to trimming and J lost 5 bases, with 8 bases between them. The CDR3 sequence is 11 residues long. The CDR3 here is CASGSGDTQYF. The CDR3 region has the DNA TGTGCCAGCGGCTCCGGAGATACGCAGTATTTT.

This clonotype was seen repeatedly, ten times or more. The chain employs TRBV6-5 and TRBJ1-6; 7 bases map to TRBD1. CDR3 length: 15 residues. The ends lost 2 bases at V and 7 bases at J; junction bases unmatched: 5. The V gene's germline CDR1 is MNHEY and CDR2 SVGAGI. In DNA form, the CDR3 reads TGTGCCAGCAGTTACAGGGGGCTGGGAAATTCACCCCTCCACTTT. Translating gives CASSYRGLGNSPLHF.

The sample holds a few counts of this clonotype. The V gene is TRBV5-1, the J gene TRBJ2-2; 9 nucleotides align to TRBD2. This CDR3 spans 16 amino acids. J was trimmed by 1 base and V by 4 bases; bases with no gene match: 5. Per the germline V gene, CDR1 is SGHRS and CDR2 is YFSETQ. In nucleotides, the CDR3 is TGCGCCAGCAGCACAGGGACTAGCCGGAACACCGGGGAGCTGTTTTTT. Its protein is CASSTGTSRNTGELFF.

The V gene is TRBV30, the J gene TRBJ2-7; 10 nucleotides match TRBD1. The germline CDR1 and CDR2 sequences are GTSNPN and SVGIG (reference sequence). After removal of 2 bases from V and 0 bases from J, the junction contained 16 bases not matched to a gene. This CDR3 is built from 19 residues. The CDR3 region has the DNA TGTGCCTGGAGTACCGAGGGAACCGGGACAGGGGTTCTCTCCTACGAGCAGTACTTC. Translating gives CAWSTEGTGTGVLSYEQYF. The whole variable domain, remainder taken from reference TRBV30 and TRBJ2-7, is SQTIHQWPATLVQPVGSPLSLECTVEGTSNPNLYWYRQAAGRGLQLLFYSVGIGQISSEVPQNLSASRPQDRQFILSSKKLLLSDSGFYLCAWSTEGTGTGVLSYEQYFGPGTRLTVT.

This clonotype has more than one count but fewer than ten. J is TRBJ2-3 and V is TRBV10-3, with 7 positions matching TRBD2. The trim removed 3 bases at V and 2 bases at J, leaving 2 bases unmatched. The CDR3 runs 14 residues. CDR1 and CDR2 from the germline V gene are ENHRY and SYGVKD. This chain's CDR3 is CAISDGTNTDTQYF. In nucleotides, the CDR3 is TGTGCCATCAGTGATGGGACTAACACAGATACGCAGTATTTT.

CDR3 DNA: TGTGCCAGCAGCCCAACCTCTCAAGCTTTCTTT. Its translation is CASSPTSQAFF. The chain is built from TRBV7-2 and TRBJ1-1; D ambiguous. Germline CDR1 SGHTA, CDR2 FQGNSA. The V and J ends lost 5 bases and 9 bases respectively, with 10 bases between them. There are 11 residues in the CDR3. The whole variable domain, filled in from reference TRBV7-2 and TRBJ1-1, reads GAGVSQSPSNKVTEKGKDVELRCDPISGHTALYWYRQSLGQGLEFLIYFQGNSAPDKSGLPSDRFSAERTGGSVSTLTIQRTQQEDSAVYLCASSPTSQAFFGQGTRLTVV.

V gene TRBV6-6 combines with J gene TRBJ2-5; 9 bases are a match to TRBD1. The CDR3 covers 17 residues. V lost 3 bases to trimming and J lost 4 bases; unmatched junction nucleotides: 12. In germline, CDR1 is MNHNY, CDR2 SVGAGI (reference sequence). Here the CDR3 reads CASSYGLGTGTRETQYF. For the CDR3, the DNA is TGTGCCAGCAGTTATGGTCTCGGGACAGGGACACGAGAGACCCAGTACTTC.

The rearrangement links TRBV9 to TRBJ2-2; no reliable D call. Trimming shortened V by 3 bases and J by 4 bases, and 10 bases separated the two germline ends. The CDR3 is 14 residues long. The germline gives CDR1 SGDLS, CDR2 YYNGEE. The CDR3 is CASSASVGTGELFF. For the CDR3, the DNA is TGTGCCAGCAGCGCTTCGGTGGGCACCGGGGAGCTGTTTTTT.

This clonotype has only a few counts. V is TRBV5-4 and J is TRBJ2-1, with D perhaps given as TRBD1 or TRBD2 (5 bases each). The CDR3 extends over 15 amino acids. V lost 4 bases, J lost 0 bases, and 11 bases lay in between. Germline lookup yields CDR1 SGHNT and CDR2 YYREEE (reference sequence). CDR3 sequence (DNA): TGTGCCAGCAGCAAGGGGAGTTCCTCCTACAATGAGCAGTTCTTC. Translation gives CASSKGSSSYNEQFF.

This clonotype was observed a few times. The chain carries TRBV11-3 and TRBJ2-5; 9 bases are shared with TRBD2. CDR3 length: 14 residues. From germline, CDR1 is SGHNT and CDR2 YENEEA. V trimming: 6 bases; J trimming: 3 bases; junction bases outside the gene matches: 5. The CDR3 DNA reads TGTGCCAGCAGTTCGCGGGGGGGGGAAGAGACCCAGTACTTC. It specifies CASSSRGGEETQYF.

The chain links TRBV12-3 or TRBV12-4 to TRBJ2-7, with D possibly being TRBD2 (5 bases). V was cut by 1 base and J by 7 bases, with 17 bases left in between. The CDR3 has 15 residues. CDR3 amino acids: CASSLDRGPLGEQYF. The CDR3 DNA reads as TGTGCCAGCAGTTTAGATCGGGGTCCCCTGGGTGAGCAGTACTTC.

The J gene is TRBJ1-3, the V gene TRBV7-2; D uncertain. The CDR3 is 12 residues long. With 5 bases removed from V and 4 bases from J, the gap between germline ends came to 6 bases. The germline gives CDR1 SGHTA, CDR2 FQGNSA. CDR3: CASSQKGNTIYF. The CDR3 DNA reads as TGTGCCAGCAGCCAGAAAGGAAACACCATATATTTT. Based on the CDR3 plus reference TRBV7-2 and TRBJ1-3, the full variable domain is GAGVSQSPSNKVTEKGKDVELRCDPISGHTALYWYRQSLGQGLEFLIYFQGNSAPDKSGLPSDRFSAERTGGSVSTLTIQRTQQEDSAVYLCASSQKGNTIYFGEGSWLTVV.

This clonotype was observed many times. This rearrangement joins TRBV24-1 to TRBJ2-1; the match to TRBD2 covers 9 bases. Germline-derived CDR1 and CDR2 are KGHDR and SFDVKD. The V gene end was trimmed by 3 bases and the J gene end by 10 bases; junction bases not matched to a gene: 21. The CDR3 runs to 19 residues. The CDR3 loop reads CATSDPALFGSGSGGEQFF. CDR3 in DNA: TGTGCCACCAGTGATCCCGCCCTTTTCGGTAGCGGGAGTGGTGGAGAGCAGTTCTTC.

This clonotype was seen ten or more times. The rearrangement uses TRBV29-1 and TRBJ2-2; D may be TRBD1 or TRBD2 (5 bases each). V dropped 6 bases and J dropped 1 base, with 12 bases sitting between them. The CDR3 runs 14 residues. CDR1 SQVTM and CDR2 ANQGSEA come from the germline V gene. CDR3 in DNA: TGCAGCGTGAACCCGGGACGGAACACCGGGGAGCTGTTTTTT. Its protein product is CSVNPGRNTGELFF.